A selection of T cell receptor beta chains follows, all from one sample in a study of blood T cell repertoires in COVID-19. Sequencing used immunoSEQ multiplex PCR; TCRdb keeps in-frame clones, though not all of them. Of fewer than 45,000 clones listed, almost 90% are singletons. Sequenced sample: peripheral blood. The receptors stem from a human donor in a cohort sampled during active COVID-19. CDR3s include the opening cysteine and the closing phenylalanine or tryptophan. Fields, in order: J gene, V gene, D gene, clone size, CDR3 DNA, CDR3 protein. D genes are given only for firm matches. Clone sizes are given selectively: once, few, many, or a class where the clone is expanded.

TRBJ1-2,TRBV10-2,-,-,TGCGCCAGCAGTGTTGCCAGTACTAACTATGGCTACACCTTC,CASSVASTNYGYTF
TRBJ2-6,TRBV27,-,-,TGTGCCAGCAGTTTAAGCACGATTGGGGCCAACGTCCTGACTTTC,CASSLSTIGANVLTF
TRBJ1-1,TRBV7-9,-,-,TGTGCCACTACGCCGGGGAACACTGAAGCTTTCTTT,CATTPGNTEAFF
TRBJ1-1,TRBV19,-,-,TGTGCCAGTAGCTACAGCTACTTCATGAACACTGAAGCTTTCTTT,CASSYSYFMNTEAFF
TRBJ2-7,TRBV14,-,once,TGTGCCAGCAGCCTAACAGGTATCTCCTACGAGCAGTACTTC,CASSLTGISYEQYF
TRBJ2-7,TRBV6-5,TRBD1,-,TGTGCCAGCAGTTATGGGACAGGGGGATACGAGCAGTACTTC,CASSYGTGGYEQYF
TRBJ1-6,TRBV10-2,-,-,TGCGCCAGCAGTGTAAGTCACCGGGATTCACCCCTCCACTTT,CASSVSHRDSPLHF
TRBJ2-1,TRBV3-1/TRBV3-2,-,-,TGTGCCAGCAGCTCATCACCTCGGGGGAGTCGGCAGTTCTTC,CASSSSPRGSRQFF
TRBJ2-2,TRBV4-3,TRBD2,once,TGCGCCAGCAGCTTTAGCGGGGGAGAAACCGGGGAGCTGTTTTTT,CASSFSGGETGELFF
TRBJ1-4,TRBV13,-,-,TGTGCCAGCAGCCGAGGGAGGGTGATGAAGGAAAAACTGTTTTTT,CASSRGRVMKEKLFF
TRBJ2-7,TRBV3-1/TRBV3-2,TRBD2,-,TGTGCCAGCAGCCAAGAAGGGAAGCGGGGGACCACCTACGAGCAGTACTTC,CASSQEGKRGTTYEQYF
TRBJ1-2,TRBV13,TRBD1,-,TGTGCCAGCAGCTTACAGTTTCCGGACAGGGGAAACTATGGCTACACCTTC,CASSLQFPDRGNYGYTF
TRBJ1-5,TRBV19,TRBD1,-,TGTGCCAGTAGTCCCACAGACAGGGGGGACAATCAGCCCCAGCATTTT,CASSPTDRGDNQPQHF
TRBJ2-5,TRBV5-1,-,-,TGCGCCAGCAGCTTGGACTACGATACCCTCCAAGAGACCCAGTACTTC,CASSLDYDTLQETQYF
TRBJ1-2,TRBV24-1,-,-,TGTGCCACCAGTGAGGGCGATTACGGCTACACCTTC,CATSEGDYGYTF
TRBJ1-5,TRBV28,-,-,TGTGCCAGCAGTTTTGGGCCAGGGTTAAATCAGCCCCAGCATTTT,CASSFGPGLNQPQHF
TRBJ2-1,TRBV7-2,TRBD2,-,TGTGCCAGCAGCTTCAGCGGGGGTTCTTTCAATGAGCAGTTCTTC,CASSFSGGSFNEQFF
TRBJ1-1,TRBV5-1,-,-,TGCGCCAGCAGCGGAAGTCTAGCCGCGGACACTGAAGCTTTCTTT,CASSGSLAADTEAFF
TRBJ1-5,TRBV5-6,TRBD1,-,TGTGCCAGCAGCTTAGGGACAGGGGGCAATCAGCCCCAGCATTTT,CASSLGTGGNQPQHF
TRBJ2-1,TRBV6-2/TRBV6-3,-,-,TGTGCCAGCAGTGACCGGGGGATCCAACAGTTCTTC,CASSDRGIQQFF